The source of this T cell receptor (beta chain) is a study of identifying expanded T cells in peripheral blood. This clone appeared a few times. Germline V lookup: CDR1 MNHEY, CDR2 SVGAGI. The V segment lost 8 bases and the J segment 11 bases; nucleotides outside the gene matches: 12. This CDR3 has 14 amino acids. Assay used: immunoSEQ multiplex PCR; TCRdb lists only in-frame clones, some missing. The data hold more than 55,000 clones, with approximately 89% observed a single time. J is TRBJ1-6 and V is TRBV6-5; 7 bases line up with TRBD1. Sequenced material: blood. The sequence came from a person aged 18 to 70 in good health. The chain's CDR3 is CASQGRTGLTPLHF. The CDR3 region has the DNA TGTGCCAGCCAGGGCCGGACAGGCCTTACACCCCTCCACTTT.